Following are 14 T cell receptor beta chains from one sample sequenced in a study of naive and memory T cell subsets. A UMI-containing oligonucleotide was joined by 3' ligation to the TCR cDNA template. Ligated cDNA underwent four rounds of PCR with nested alpha and beta constant region primers and SP2. TCRdb fed the 5' RACE reads into MiXCR, producing one record per CDR3 protein. Altogether tens of thousands of distinct CDR3 sequences are present, 7.2% being singletons, with the ten largest covering 9.7%. Receptors originate from a male donor in good health.

This clonotype occurred a few times. The rearrangement joins TRBV2 to TRBJ1-2, with a possible D match to TRBD1 (5 bases). Germline loops: CDR1 SNHLY, CDR2 FYNNEI. Trimming took off 3 bases at V and 6 bases at J, with 11 bases between the two ends. The CDR3 consists of 13 residues. The CDR3 protein is CASSEGQWDGYTF. The DNA for the CDR3 is TGTGCCAGCAGTGAGGGGCAGTGGGATGGCTACACCTTC. Full variable domain (remainder filled in from reference TRBV2 and TRBJ1-2): EPEVTQTPSHQVTQMGQEVILRCVPISNHLYFYWYRQILGQKVEFLVSFYNNEISEKSEIFDDQFSVERPDGSNFTLKIRSTKLEDSAMYFCASSEGQWDGYTFGSGTRLTVV.

This clonotype was seen many times. V gene TRBV5-1 combines with J gene TRBJ2-1, with no clear D. V was cut by 3 bases and J by 5 bases, with 15 bases left in between. This CDR3 has 15 amino acids. Germline values: CDR1 SGHRS, CDR2 YFSETQ. Here the CDR3 reads CASSSLVTPNNEQFF. The CDR3, as DNA: TGCGCCAGCAGCTCCCTAGTCACCCCCAACAATGAGCAGTTCTTC.

This clonotype was seen repeatedly, ten times or more. This chain connects TRBV29-1 to TRBJ2-1; 14 nucleotides match TRBD2. Losses at the gene ends were 8 bases for V and 0 bases for J; bases not matched to a gene: 9. Germline V gene sequence: CDR1 SQVTM, CDR2 ANQGSEA. This CDR3 spans 17 amino acids. In DNA form, the CDR3 reads TGCAGCATACGGACTAGCGGGAGGATAAGCTCCTACAATGAGCAGTTCTTC. It codes for CSIRTSGRISSYNEQFF.

This clonotype was seen more than once but under ten times. The CDR3 DNA reads TGTGCCAGCAGTTTGGGGTGGGGGACAGTCTACAATGAGCAGTTCTTC. This encodes CASSLGWGTVYNEQFF. The chain couples TRBV27 to TRBJ2-1, with TRBD1 matching over 7 bases. The CDR3 extends over 16 amino acids. V lost 3 bases to trimming and J lost 3 bases; unmatched junction nucleotides: 8. Germline loops: CDR1 MNHEY, CDR2 SMNVEV (reference sequence).

Comments on this clonotype: An end of the junction differs from the germline gene, which may be a read error. The V gene is TRBV6-6, the J gene TRBJ1-1; D perhaps matches TRBD1 (5 bases). The CDR3 loop spans 15 amino acids. The germline gives CDR1 MNHNY, CDR2 SVGAGI (reference sequence). The CDR3 reads CASSRVSGGGTEASF. The CDR3 nucleotides are TGTGCCAGCTCCCGCGTGTCGGGGGGGGGGACTGAAGCTTCCTTT.

Only a few counts were recorded for this clonotype. The V gene is TRBV19, the J gene TRBJ1-5; maybe TRBD1 (6 bases). In germline, CDR1 is LNHDA, CDR2 SQIVND (reference sequence). The CDR3 consists of 14 residues. V lost 7 bases and J 10 bases, leaving 20 bases between the germline ends. The CDR3 DNA follows: TGTGCCAGTATGCTCTACAGGGATAGTTTTCCCCAGCATTTT. Residues: CASMLYRDSFPQHF.

V is TRBV6-1 and J is TRBJ2-5, with 8 bases fitting TRBD1. Germline V gives CDR1 MNHNS, CDR2 SASEGT. Unmatched junction bases numbered 6, after V lost 4 bases and J lost 5 bases. CDR3 size: 14 residues. CDR3 sequence reads: CASSGTGIEETQYF. In nucleotides, the CDR3 is TGTGCCAGCAGTGGGACAGGGATAGAGGAGACCCAGTACTTC.

This chain uses TRBV7-2 with TRBJ1-5; no clear D. The CDR3 extends over 13 amino acids. The V gene's germline CDR1 is SGHTA and CDR2 FQGNSA. V lost 2 bases and J lost 6, with 8 bases in between. CDR3 sequence: CASSLSQGQPQHF. As DNA, the CDR3 is TGTGCCAGCAGCTTAAGCCAAGGTCAGCCCCAGCATTTT. Using reference TRBV7-2 and TRBJ1-5 for the parts outside the CDR3, the full variable domain is GAGVSQSPSNKVTEKGKDVELRCDPISGHTALYWYRQSLGQGLEFLIYFQGNSAPDKSGLPSDRFSAERTGGSVSTLTIQRTQQEDSAVYLCASSLSQGQPQHFGDGTRLSIL.

This clonotype came up a few times. J is TRBJ2-2 and V is TRBV6-1; no definite D call. The CDR3 consists of 16 residues. Germline-derived CDR1 and CDR2 are MNHNS and SASEGT. V lost 2 bases and J 0 bases, leaving 10 bases between the germline ends. The CDR3 bases are TGTGCCAGCAGTGAATTTGGGGTATCGAACACCGGGGAGCTGTTTTTT. Its protein is CASSEFGVSNTGELFF.

This clonotype was seen a handful of times. This chain connects TRBV3-1 to TRBJ1-2; maybe TRBD1 (6 bases). V was shortened by 0 bases and J by 0 bases, with 11 bases between the two germline ends. Germline-derived CDR1 and CDR2 are LGHDT and YNNKEL (reference sequence). The CDR3 loop spans 16 amino acids. The CDR3 loop reads CASSQEHRETNYGYTF. The DNA of the CDR3 is TGTGCCAGCAGCCAAGAACACAGGGAAACTAACTATGGCTACACCTTC. Full variable domain (remainder filled in from reference TRBV3-1 and TRBJ1-2): DTAVSQTPKYLVTQMGNDKSIKCEQNLGHDTMYWYKQDSKKFLKIMFSYNNKELIINETVPNRFSPKSPDKAHLNLHINSLELGDSAVYFCASSQEHRETNYGYTFGSGTRLTVV.

This clonotype appeared a few times. The genes are TRBV28 and TRBJ2-1; TRBD1 matches at 11 bases. V lost 4 bases, J lost 6 bases, and 5 bases stayed unmatched. Germline CDR1 MDHEN, CDR2 SYDVKM. The CDR3 contains 15 residues. Here the CDR3 reads CASSSGQGASNEQFF. DNA for the CDR3: TGTGCCAGCAGTTCTGGACAGGGGGCCTCCAATGAGCAGTTCTTC.

This clonotype was counted ten times or more. The V and J genes are TRBV11-3 and TRBJ1-2; the D is unclear. CDR3 length: 13 residues. Germline CDR1 reads SGHNT; CDR2 reads YENEEA. V lost 3 bases, J lost 3 bases, and 8 bases lay in between. This chain's CDR3 is CASSLKAHYGYTF. The CDR3 nucleotides read TGTGCCAGCAGCTTGAAGGCCCACTATGGCTACACCTTC.

This rearrangement joins TRBV5-1 to TRBJ2-5; 14 bases match TRBD2. Trimming cost V 4 bases and J 9 bases; bases outside gene matches: 8. The CDR3 loop spans 15 amino acids. Per germline, CDR1 SGHRS and CDR2 YFSETQ. CDR3 in amino acids: CASSAGLAGVRAQYF. Here the CDR3 DNA reads TGCGCCAGCAGCGCGGGACTAGCGGGAGTAAGGGCCCAGTACTTC.

This clonotype was counted at least ten times. The chain combines TRBV12-3 or TRBV12-4 with TRBJ1-2; 7 bases map to TRBD1. This CDR3 comprises 16 residues. Trimming took 4 bases from V and 0 from J; bases not matched to a gene: 8. CDR3 bases: TGTGCCAGCAGTTCCGGGACAGCTCTAACTAACTATGGCTACACCTTC. This gives the protein CASSSGTALTNYGYTF.